This is a list of T cell receptor beta chains from one sample in a study of blood T cell repertoires in COVID-19. Method: immunoSEQ multiplex PCR; TCRdb's copy keeps in-frame clones and lacks some. Of under 200,000 clones in the sample, roughly four fifths were seen once. The sequenced sample consisted of peripheral blood. The receptors derive from a human donor in a cohort sampled during active COVID-19. Both conserved end residues are part of each CDR3. The D gene is left open where the match is weak. Rows give clone size only sometimes, using once, few, many, or a class for an expanded clone.

j_call,v_call,clone_size,d_call,cdr3_nt,cdr3_aa
TRBJ1-6,TRBV9,NA,NA,TGTGCCAGCAGCGTAGGTAGCGGGGGTATAGGATCACCCCTCCACTTT,CASSVGSGGIGSPLHF
TRBJ2-3,TRBV7-3,NA,NA,TGTGCCAGCAGCCCCGGACTAGGGGGGTCGTGGACGCAGTATTTT,CASSPGLGGSWTQYF
TRBJ1-2,TRBV27,once,NA,TGTGCCAGCAGTTTCCAGGGAGGAGAGGGCTACACCTTC,CASSFQGGEGYTF
TRBJ2-7,TRBV19,NA,NA,TGTGCCAGTAGTTTGAACCAGGGCCCCTACGAGCAGTACTTC,CASSLNQGPYEQYF
TRBJ1-1,TRBV19,NA,TRBD1,TGTGCCAGTAGTGGTTCAGTACAGGGGGCTGTTGAAGCTTTCTTT,CASSGSVQGAVEAFF
TRBJ1-1,TRBV7-2,once,NA,TGTGCCAGCAGCTTATTCCGTACAATGAACACTGAAGCTTTCTTT,CASSLFRTMNTEAFF
TRBJ2-1,TRBV19,once,NA,TGTGCCAGTAGTATAGGGGCAGGGCCGAGCAATGAGCAGTTCTTC,CASSIGAGPSNEQFF
TRBJ2-7,TRBV6-5,once,NA,TGTGCCAGCAGTTACTCTAATAGCGGCTCCTACGAGCAGTACTTC,CASSYSNSGSYEQYF
TRBJ2-3,TRBV5-6,NA,NA,TGTGCCAGCCTATTCAGGGGAGGCACAGATACGCAGTATTTT,CASLFRGGTDTQYF
TRBJ2-1,TRBV4-1,NA,TRBD2,TGCGCCAGCAGCCTACTCCCCCAGGCGGGGGGAGGAGTTGAGCAGTTCTTC,CASSLLPQAGGGVEQFF
TRBJ2-5,TRBV5-8,NA,NA,TGTGCCAGCAGTCGATCTCGGGAGACCCAGTACTTC,CASSRSRETQYF
TRBJ2-3,TRBV4-3,NA,NA,TGCGCCAGCAGCCAAGAGGTGGGCGGGTTGCATACGCAGTATTTT,CASSQEVGGLHTQYF
TRBJ2-7,TRBV7-9,few,TRBD2,TGTGCCAGCAGCCCCCGGACTAGCGGGAGTGGGGAGCAGTACTTC,CASSPRTSGSGEQYF
TRBJ1-1,TRBV3-1/TRBV3-2,few,NA,TGTGCCAGCAGCTACGGTCCCACGAACACTGAAGCTTTCTTT,CASSYGPTNTEAFF
TRBJ2-7,TRBV5-4,NA,TRBD1,TGTGCCAGCAGCTCGGTGGACAGGGGGCGTTTTGGGCAGTACTTC,CASSSVDRGRFGQYF
TRBJ1-5,TRBV4-3,NA,TRBD1,TGCGCCAGCAGCCAAGAACAGGGGAAGGGCCAGCCCCAGCATTTT,CASSQEQGKGQPQHF
TRBJ2-1,TRBV28,NA,NA,TGTGCCAGCAGTTTATTTATAGCCGATGAGCAGTTCTTC,CASSLFIADEQFF
TRBJ1-5,TRBV12-3/TRBV12-4,NA,TRBD1,TGTGCCAGTGGACAGGGCAATCAGCCCCAGCATTTT,CASGQGNQPQHF
TRBJ2-1,TRBV23-1,NA,NA,TGCGCCAGCACGACTGCCCCGAGGGCCTCCTACAATGAGCAGTTCTTC,CASTTAPRASYNEQFF
TRBJ2-5,TRBV5-5,NA,TRBD1,TGTGCCAGCAGCCCCAGGGGGCAGGAGACCCAGTACTTC,CASSPRGQETQYF
TRBJ2-7,TRBV28,NA,TRBD2,TGTGCCAGCAGTTATACACTAGCGGGAGTCTTCCACGAGCAGTACTTC,CASSYTLAGVFHEQYF
TRBJ2-7,TRBV9,NA,TRBD2,TGTGCCAGCAGCCCCCGGACTAGCGGGAACTACGAGCAGTACTTC,CASSPRTSGNYEQYF
TRBJ2-2,TRBV19,NA,TRBD2,TGTGCCAGCTTCTCTAGCGGGAGGGCCGTCGGGGAGCTGTTTTTT,CASFSSGRAVGELFF
TRBJ2-1,TRBV15,NA,TRBD1,TGTGCCACCAGCAGAGCTAGACAGGGGATCTACAATGAGCAGTTCTTC,CATSRARQGIYNEQFF
TRBJ1-2,TRBV5-6,few,TRBD1,TGTGCCAGCAGCCAGGGACAGGTCTATGGCTACACCTTC,CASSQGQVYGYTF
TRBJ1-2,TRBV6-1,NA,NA,TGTGCCAGCAGTGAAGCGCGGGTGGCTAACTATGGCTACACCTTC,CASSEARVANYGYTF
TRBJ1-1,TRBV12-5,NA,NA,TGTGCTAGTGGTTTGGCCAGGATCTACACTGAAGCTTTCTTT,CASGLARIYTEAFF
TRBJ1-5,TRBV18,NA,TRBD1,TGTGCCAGCTCCGCCGAACAGGGGGGCAATCAGCCCCAGCATTTT,CASSAEQGGNQPQHF
TRBJ2-6,TRBV19,NA,NA,TGTGCCAGTAGTATTCTGGCAGGGGTAGAAGGGGCCAACGTCCTGACTTTC,CASSILAGVEGANVLTF
TRBJ2-2,TRBV3-1/TRBV3-2,NA,TRBD2,TGTGCCAGCAGCCAATATGGACTAGCGGGGAACACCGGGGAGCTGTTTTTT,CASSQYGLAGNTGELFF
TRBJ1-1,TRBV14,NA,TRBD1,TGTGCCAGCAGCCTACAGGGGACTGAAGCTTTCTTT,CASSLQGTEAFF
TRBJ1-2,TRBV12-3/TRBV12-4,NA,NA,TGTGCCAGCAGTGAGGGCCGGGGCTATGGCTACACCTTC,CASSEGRGYGYTF
TRBJ1-1,TRBV12-3/TRBV12-4,few,TRBD1,TGTGCCAGCAGTCAACAGGGGGCTACTGAAGCTTTCTTT,CASSQQGATEAFF
TRBJ1-2,TRBV7-2,few,NA,TGTGCCAGCAGCTTAACAGGATATGGCTACACCTTC,CASSLTGYGYTF
TRBJ2-3,TRBV24-1,NA,NA,TGTGCCACCAGTCTCACAGGCGACACAGATACGCAGTATTTT,CATSLTGDTDTQYF
TRBJ2-7,TRBV11-1,NA,NA,TGTGCCAGCAGCCAGGACAGATCCAACGCGTACGAGCAGTACTTC,CASSQDRSNAYEQYF
TRBJ2-5,TRBV6-1,NA,NA,TGTGCCAGCAGTGAGAGGCAGCCTGACCGGGAGACCCAGTACTTC,CASSERQPDRETQYF
TRBJ2-7,TRBV28,NA,TRBD2,TGTGCCAGCATGCGACTAGCGGGAGCTCAGGGCTACGAGCAGTACTTC,CASMRLAGAQGYEQYF
TRBJ2-7,TRBV19,NA,NA,TGTGCCAGTAGTATTTCGGGGGAAAGCTCCTACGAGCAGTACTTC,CASSISGESSYEQYF
TRBJ2-7,TRBV5-4,NA,NA,TGTGCCAGCAGCTTGGATAGCGGCTCCTACGAGCAGTACTTC,CASSLDSGSYEQYF
TRBJ1-2,TRBV5-6,NA,NA,TGTGCCAGCAGCTTCGGACAGCTTAACTATGGCTACACCTTC,CASSFGQLNYGYTF
TRBJ2-7,TRBV9,few,NA,TGTGCCAGCAGCGTAGATGCTAGACCTTCCTACGAGCAGTACTTC,CASSVDARPSYEQYF
TRBJ2-1,TRBV5-1,NA,TRBD2,TGCGCCAGCAGCTTGGCCCAATCTAGCGGTCCCTCCTACAATGAGCAGTTCTTC,CASSLAQSSGPSYNEQFF
TRBJ1-2,TRBV12-3/TRBV12-4,NA,NA,TGTGCCAGCAGCCAAGCTGACAGCTATGGCTACACCTTC,CASSQADSYGYTF
TRBJ2-3,TRBV6-4,few,TRBD2,TGTGCCAGCAGTGAAAAGCGGGAGTCAGATACGCAGTATTTT,CASSEKRESDTQYF
TRBJ2-6,TRBV19,few,NA,TGTGCCAGTAGTATTACGGGGTCTGGGGCCAACGTCCTGACTTTC,CASSITGSGANVLTF
TRBJ2-7,TRBV28,NA,TRBD1,TGTGCCAGCAGTCGCACAGGGGCATACGAGCAGTACTTC,CASSRTGAYEQYF
TRBJ1-1,TRBV18,NA,NA,TGTGCCAGCTCACCAGGGCAGGCCCTGAACACTGAAGCTTTCTTT,CASSPGQALNTEAFF
TRBJ2-5,TRBV10-3,NA,TRBD1,TGTGCCATCAGTGAATACAGGGGGGTAGGTCTAGAGACCCAGTACTTC,CAISEYRGVGLETQYF
TRBJ1-1,TRBV6-6,NA,NA,TGTGCCAGCAGTCAACAGGGCCTGGGGACTGAAGCTTTCTTT,CASSQQGLGTEAFF
TRBJ2-7,TRBV7-9,NA,NA,TGTGCCAGCAGCTCATGGCCCTACGAGCAGTACTTC,CASSSWPYEQYF
TRBJ2-3,TRBV7-3,NA,NA,TGTGCCAGCAGCTTAACCCGACTACCACCTAGCACAGATACGCAGTATTTT,CASSLTRLPPSTDTQYF
TRBJ2-1,TRBV7-9,NA,TRBD2,TGTGCCAGCAGCTTAGGGGCGACTAGCGGGAGCGGGTTCTTC,CASSLGATSGSGFF
TRBJ2-7,TRBV7-9,once,NA,TGTGCCAGCAGCTTAGCGCGTTGGGGTAGCGACGATGAGCAGTACTTC,CASSLARWGSDDEQYF
TRBJ2-3,TRBV15,NA,NA,TGTGCCACCAGCAGAGGAACAGGGACAGATACGCAGTATTTT,CATSRGTGTDTQYF
TRBJ2-1,TRBV7-7,NA,NA,TGTGCTAGCAGGGACGGACTGATCTCCTACAATGAGCAGTTCTTC,CASRDGLISYNEQFF
TRBJ1-1,TRBV12-5,NA,NA,TGTGCTAGTGGTTTGGCTCGGACAGTGAACACTGAAGCTTTCTTT,CASGLARTVNTEAFF
TRBJ2-7,TRBV7-2,NA,NA,TGTGCCAGCAGCTTAGTCGACGAGCAGTACTTC,CASSLVDEQYF
TRBJ2-7,TRBV19,NA,NA,TGTGCCAGTAGTTCAGAAGCGGCCGGCAGCCAATTCTCCTACGAGCAGTACTTC,CASSSEAAGSQFSYEQYF